This T cell receptor beta chain was captured by sequencing in a study of cytomegalovirus exposure and HLA in healthy donors. Germline assignment: CDR1 MGHRA and CDR2 YSYEKL. The CDR3 extends over 15 amino acids. V dropped 3 bases and J dropped 0; count of bases not matched to a gene: 0. The primer mix had 60 Vbeta and 13 Jbeta primers. The method was immunoSEQ multiplex PCR; TCRdb's version includes in-frame clones alone and lacks a portion of them. The profile shows 200,000 or so clones, 83% of them singletons. The source is a girl aged 5-17 years in good health and CMV-seronegative. Sequenced: PBMCs. The chain has TRBV4-1 and TRBJ2-1; 9 bases agree with TRBD2. This chain's CDR3 is CASSQTSGSYNEQFF. CDR3 nucleotides: TGCGCCAGCAGCCAGACTAGCGGCTCCTACAATGAGCAGTTCTTC.